The 10 T cell receptor beta chains reported below all come from one sample, sequenced in a study of cytomegalovirus exposure and HLA in healthy donors. In the PCR, 60 Vbeta and 13 Jbeta primers were used. The table came from immunoSEQ multiplex PCR; TCRdb's copy has only in-frame clones and leaves some out. The sample holds 100,000 to 150,000 clones, over 65% seen once. Sequenced material: PBMCs. Receptors were obtained from a man aged 35-49 years in good health and CMV-seropositive.

The chain couples TRBV5-1 to TRBJ2-5; tentative D call: TRBD1 (6 bases). The germline CDR1 and CDR2 sequences are SGHRS and YFSETQ. The V end was cut by 3 bases, the J end by 5 bases, with 14 bases between. The CDR3 covers 14 residues. The DNA for the CDR3 is TGCGCCAGCAGCTCGTACAGGGCCCGGGAGACCCAGTACTTC. Translation: CASSSYRARETQYF.

The chain carries TRBV5-1 and TRBJ2-6; a weak D match, TRBD2 (5 bases). The CDR3 covers 16 residues. V was clipped by 1 base and J by 2 bases, with 10 bases between them. Germline V gene sequence: CDR1 SGHRS, CDR2 YFSETQ. The CDR3 protein is CASSLMPGTGANVLTF. CDR3 in DNA: TGCGCCAGCAGCTTGATGCCGGGGACTGGGGCCAACGTCCTGACTTTC.

The chain carries TRBV6-6 and TRBJ1-1, with 10 bases lining up with TRBD1. V lost 2 bases and J lost 10; bases outside the gene matches: 4. Germline assignment: CDR1 MNHNY and CDR2 SVGAGI (reference sequence). The CDR3 totals 13 residues. The CDR3 DNA is TGTGCCAGCAGTTACGCGGGGACAGGGGCAGCTTTCTTT. Amino acids: CASSYAGTGAAFF.

This clone has only one observation. At the DNA level, this CDR3 is encoded by other sequences in the same sample as well. This sequence joins TRBV28 and TRBJ2-2, with 9 positions matching TRBD2. The CDR3 has 18 residues. J was trimmed by 4 bases and V by 7 bases; bases with no gene match: 16. CDR1 and CDR2 from the germline V gene are MDHEN and SYDVKM. The CDR3 bases are TGTGCCAGCATCATGGGGCTAGCGGGAAATGGGATCACCGGGGAGCTGTTTTTT. Protein product: CASIMGLAGNGITGELFF.

As for this clone: A read error may account for a junction end that differs from germline. The chain joins TRBV5-6 to TRBJ1-2; TRBD1 agrees at 7 bases. Germline V gene lookup returns CDR1 SGHDT and CDR2 YYEEEE. This CDR3 is 12 amino acids long. This CDR3 reads CASSYGTVAESF. The CDR3 DNA follows: TGTGCCAGCAGCTACGGGACAGTGGCTGAGTCCTTC.

This chain joins TRBV4-1 and TRBJ2-3; 11 bases align to TRBD2. The J segment lost 7 bases and the V segment lost 0 bases, leaving 6 bases of the junction unmatched. The CDR3 has 16 residues. Germline V gives CDR1 MGHRA, CDR2 YSYEKL. This CDR3 is CASSQEWLAGGNTQYF. Written as DNA, the CDR3 is TGCGCCAGCAGCCAAGAGTGGCTAGCGGGGGGTAATACGCAGTATTTT.

The chain is built from TRBV19 and TRBJ2-2, with TRBD1 identical over 7 bases. CDR1 and CDR2 (germline): LNHDA, SQIVND (reference sequence). V dropped 6 bases and J dropped 0; count of bases not matched to a gene: 10. The CDR3 is 17 amino acids. The chain's CDR3 is CASRSRRTGPNTGELFF. CDR3 coding DNA: TGTGCCAGTAGGTCAAGGAGGACAGGACCGAACACCGGGGAGCTGTTTTTT.

This chain joins TRBV10-3 and TRBJ1-2, with D maybe TRBD1 (5 bases). Trimming removed 3 bases at V and 5 bases at J, with 7 bases between. From germline, CDR1 is ENHRY and CDR2 SYGVKD. This CDR3 comprises 12 residues. CDR3: CAISDQGYGYTF. CDR3 DNA: TGTGCCATCAGTGACCAGGGTTATGGCTACACCTTC.

This clone was observed a handful of times. The V call is TRBV13, the J call TRBJ2-7; 14 nucleotides align to TRBD2. Trimming took 6 bases from V and 2 from J; bases not matched to a gene: 15. The CDR3 contains 19 residues. CDR1 is PRHDT and CDR2 is FYEKMQ in the germline V gene (reference sequence). Here the CDR3 reads CASSSRFGLAGGPTYEQYF. CDR3 in DNA: TGTGCCAGCAGTTCCCGCTTTGGACTAGCGGGAGGCCCTACCTACGAGCAGTACTTC.

In its sample, this clone was seen a few times. The rearrangement links TRBV9 to TRBJ2-3; 7 bases fit TRBD1. V lost 0 bases to trimming and J lost 2 bases; unmatched junction nucleotides: 9. Germline CDR1 is SGDLS and CDR2 is YYNGEE. The CDR3 is 17 residues long. CDR3 amino acids: CASSVDPPGQTTDTQYF. The DNA of the CDR3 is TGTGCCAGCAGCGTAGATCCTCCGGGACAGACCACAGATACGCAGTATTTT.